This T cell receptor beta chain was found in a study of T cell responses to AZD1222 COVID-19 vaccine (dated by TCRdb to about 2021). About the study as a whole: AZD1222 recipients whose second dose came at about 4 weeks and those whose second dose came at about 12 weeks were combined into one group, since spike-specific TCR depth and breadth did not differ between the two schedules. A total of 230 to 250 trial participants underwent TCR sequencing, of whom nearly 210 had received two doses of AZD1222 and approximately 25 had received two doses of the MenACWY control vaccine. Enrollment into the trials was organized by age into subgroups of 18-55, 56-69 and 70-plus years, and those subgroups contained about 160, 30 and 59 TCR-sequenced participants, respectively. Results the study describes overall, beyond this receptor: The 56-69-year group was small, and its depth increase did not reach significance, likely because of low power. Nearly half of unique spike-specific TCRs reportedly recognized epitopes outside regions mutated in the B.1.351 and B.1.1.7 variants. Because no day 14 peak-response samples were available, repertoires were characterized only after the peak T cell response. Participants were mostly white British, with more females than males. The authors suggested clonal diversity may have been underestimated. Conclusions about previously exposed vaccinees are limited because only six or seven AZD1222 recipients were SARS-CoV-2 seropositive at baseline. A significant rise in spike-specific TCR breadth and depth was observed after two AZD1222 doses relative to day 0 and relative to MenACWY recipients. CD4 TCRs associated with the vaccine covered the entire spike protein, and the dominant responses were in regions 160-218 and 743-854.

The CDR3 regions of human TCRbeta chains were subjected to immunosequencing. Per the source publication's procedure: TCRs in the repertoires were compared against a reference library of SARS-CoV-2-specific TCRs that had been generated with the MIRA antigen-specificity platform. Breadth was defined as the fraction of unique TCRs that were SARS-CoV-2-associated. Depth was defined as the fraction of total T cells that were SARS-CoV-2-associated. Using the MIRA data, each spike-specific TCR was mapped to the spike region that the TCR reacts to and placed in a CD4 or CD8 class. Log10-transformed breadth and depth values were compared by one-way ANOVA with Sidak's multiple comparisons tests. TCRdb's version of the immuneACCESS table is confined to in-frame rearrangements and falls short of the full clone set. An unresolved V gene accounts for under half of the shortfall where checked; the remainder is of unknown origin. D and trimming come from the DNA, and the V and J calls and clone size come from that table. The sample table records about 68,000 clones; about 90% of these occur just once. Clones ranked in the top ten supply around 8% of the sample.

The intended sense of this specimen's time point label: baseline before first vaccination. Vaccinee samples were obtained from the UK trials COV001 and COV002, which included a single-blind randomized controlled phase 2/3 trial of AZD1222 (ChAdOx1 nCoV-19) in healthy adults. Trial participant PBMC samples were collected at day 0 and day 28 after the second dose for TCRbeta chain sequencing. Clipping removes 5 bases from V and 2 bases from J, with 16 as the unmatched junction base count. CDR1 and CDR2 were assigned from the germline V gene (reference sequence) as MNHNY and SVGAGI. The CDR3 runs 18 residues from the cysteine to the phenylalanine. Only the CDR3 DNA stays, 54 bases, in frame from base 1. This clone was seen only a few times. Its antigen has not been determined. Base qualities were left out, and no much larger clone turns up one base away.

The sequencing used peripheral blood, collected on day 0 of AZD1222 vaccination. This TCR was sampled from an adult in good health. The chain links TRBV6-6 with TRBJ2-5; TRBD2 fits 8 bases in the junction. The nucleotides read TGTGCCAGCAGTCCCGTGATGGGCGGGAGGAGATTACAAGAGACCCAGTACTTC. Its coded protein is CASSPVMGGRRLQETQYF.